Each of the 24 T cell receptor beta chains below was sequenced from the same sample in a study of shared clonotypes between healthy human individuals. Data came from immunoSEQ multiplex PCR; TCRdb stores just in-frame clones and leaves some out. Of about 490,000 clones detected, 70% to 80% appear once; the ten largest clones hold under 15%. The material sequenced was PBMCs. The receptors stem from a woman in her 40s in good health. Some clones in this sample may be carry-over from other donors' samples.

The J gene is TRBJ2-1, the V gene TRBV6-5; 11 nucleotides agree with TRBD2. CDR3 size: 15 residues. The germline gives CDR1 MNHEY, CDR2 SVGAGI. Trimming took 2 bases from V and 7 from J; bases not matched to a gene: 4. In nucleotides, the CDR3 is TGTGCCAGCAGTTACGAGGTAGCGGGAGGGAATGAGCAGTTCTTC. It translates to CASSYEVAGGNEQFF.

This chain joins TRBV28 and TRBJ1-1, with TRBD1 matching over 8 bases. This CDR3 has 14 residues. The ends lost 3 bases at V and 1 base at J; junction bases unmatched: 1. CDR1 is MDHEN, CDR2 SYDVKM, per germline. In DNA form, the CDR3 reads TGTGCCAGCAGTTTGGGGACAGGGAACACTGAAGCTTTCTTT. The encoded protein is CASSLGTGNTEAFF.

This clone was observed at least ten times. The chain has TRBV29-1 and TRBJ2-1; perhaps TRBD1 as D (6 bases). CDR1 SQVTM and CDR2 ANQGSEA come from the germline V gene. The CDR3 has 11 residues. V lost 4 bases, J lost 5 bases, and 6 bases lay in between. The CDR3 region has the DNA TGCAGCGTTGGACAGGACAATGAGCAGTTCTTC. Translating it yields CSVGQDNEQFF.

As to this clone: This clone may be a read error of a much larger clone one base away. This CDR3 is also generated by other DNA sequences in the sample. The chain carries TRBV29-1 and TRBJ2-5; tentative D call: TRBD2 (5 bases). The CDR3 spans 13 residues. The V end was cut by 6 bases, the J end by 2 bases, with 13 bases between. The V gene's germline CDR1 is SQVTM and CDR2 ANQGSEA. This CDR3 is CSVRGLPQETQYF. CDR3 nucleotide sequence: TGCAGCGTCCGAGGGCTGCCGCAAGAGACCCAGTACTTC.

The chain combines TRBV7-3 with TRBJ2-3; TRBD1 aligns across 7 bases. Per germline, CDR1 SGHTA and CDR2 FQGTGA. Losses at the gene ends were 1 base for V and 4 bases for J; bases not matched to a gene: 11. CDR3 length equals 17 residues. The DNA of the CDR3 is TGTGCCAGCAGCTTAAAGGGGTTAGAGAGGGGGCCAGATACGCAGTATTTT. Its protein is CASSLKGLERGPDTQYF. Drawing the rest from reference TRBV7-3 and TRBJ2-3, the complete variable domain is GAGVSQTPSNKVTEKGKYVELRCDPISGHTALYWYRQSLGQGPEFLIYFQGTGAADDSGLPNDRFFAVRPEGSVSTLKIQRTERGDSAVYLCASSLKGLERGPDTQYFGPGTRLTVL.

The chain combines TRBV28 with TRBJ1-2; TRBD1 aligns across 8 bases. CDR3 length: 15 residues. With 0 bases clipped from V and 5 bases from J, the junction kept 5 bases outside the gene matches. CDR1 and CDR2 from the germline V gene are MDHEN and SYDVKM. The CDR3 spells CASSLWTGELYGYTF. For the CDR3, the DNA is TGTGCCAGCAGTTTATGGACAGGGGAATTGTATGGCTACACCTTC.

The chain uses TRBV6-5 and TRBJ2-5; D is ambiguous. The V end was cut by 6 bases, the J end by 2 bases, with 4 bases between. CDR1 is MNHEY, CDR2 SVGAGI, per germline. The CDR3 contains 11 residues. The CDR3 DNA reads TGTGCCAGCAGCCGTCAAGAGACCCAGTACTTC. Encoded protein: CASSRQETQYF.

The chain uses TRBV28 and TRBJ2-1, with no clear D. The V gene lost 7 bases and the J gene lost 6 bases, with 13 bases spanning the gap. The CDR3 contains 13 residues. From germline, CDR1 is MDHEN and CDR2 SYDVKM. The CDR3 is CASILPGVNEQFF. The DNA of the CDR3 is TGTGCCAGCATCCTCCCTGGGGTCAATGAGCAGTTCTTC. Supplemented by reference TRBV28 and TRBJ2-1, the full variable domain reads DVKVTQSSRYLVKRTGEKVFLECVQDMDHENMFWYRQDPGLGLRLIYFSYDVKMKEKGDIPEGYSVSREKKERFSLILESASTNQTSMYLCASILPGVNEQFFGPGTRLTVL.

V usage is TRBV19 and J usage is TRBJ2-1; TRBD2 aligns across 8 bases. J was trimmed by 8 bases and V by 8 bases; bases with no gene match: 8. Germline CDR1 reads LNHDA; CDR2 reads SQIVND (reference sequence). This CDR3 has 13 residues. As DNA, the CDR3 is TGTGCCAGTTCCCCGGGACTAGGCTATGAGCAGTTCTTC. Its protein product is CASSPGLGYEQFF. The full variable domain, rest sourced from reference TRBV19 and TRBJ2-1, is DGGITQSPKYLFRKEGQNVTLSCEQNLNHDAMYWYRQDPGQGLRLIYYSQIVNDFQKGDIAEGYSVSREKKESFPLTVTSAQKNPTAFYLCASSPGLGYEQFFGPGTRLTVL.

This clone was observed a handful of times. The CDR3 here is CASSLDNEQYF. The CDR3, as DNA: TGTGCCAGCAGCTTAGATAACGAGCAGTACTTC. This chain uses TRBV11-1 with TRBJ2-7; D is undetermined. This CDR3 spans 11 amino acids. CDR1 and CDR2 (germline): SGHAT, FQDESV (reference sequence). V was pared by 1 base and J by 5 bases, with 3 bases between.

V usage is TRBV13 and J usage is TRBJ1-2, with TRBD1 matching over 7 bases. V lost 5 bases, J lost 1 base, and 7 bases stayed unmatched. Germline V gives CDR1 PRHDT, CDR2 FYEKMQ (reference sequence). This CDR3 has 15 residues. CDR3 DNA: TGTGCCAGCAGCGCGGACAGGCTAGATAACTATGGCTACACCTTC. Translation: CASSADRLDNYGYTF.

The chain carries TRBV6-5 and TRBJ2-7; 8 bases are shared with TRBD2. This CDR3 contains 15 residues. Per germline, CDR1 MNHEY and CDR2 SVGAGI. Germline trimming cut 6 bases from V and 5 bases from J; bases unmatched to any gene: 12. This CDR3 reads CASRPAGTSNDEQYF. The CDR3 nucleotides read TGTGCCAGCAGACCCGCCGGGACTAGTAACGACGAGCAGTACTTC.

The genes are TRBV21-1 and TRBJ1-1; TRBD1 is the table's D call, not checked against the DNA. TRBV21-1 has pseudogene status. CDR3 size: 17 residues. The CDR3, as DNA: TGTGCCAGCAGCAATAGGACAGGGGGCGGTTGTGACACTGAAGCTTTCTTT. This codes for CASSNRTGGGCDTEAFF.

The CDR3 nucleotides read TGTGCCAGCACCCCTGTGACAGGACTCTCCTACGAGCAGTACTTC. It codes for CASTPVTGLSYEQYF. The V and J genes are TRBV7-3 and TRBJ2-7; perhaps TRBD1 as D (6 bases). Per the germline V gene, CDR1 is SGHTA and CDR2 is FQGTGA. V shed 7 bases and J shed 0 bases, with 16 bases lying between them. The CDR3 is made up of 15 amino acids.

The chain recombines TRBV7-3 with TRBJ1-1; 10 nucleotides align to TRBD1. The CDR3 runs to 15 residues. J gave up 3 bases and V 4 bases, and 5 bases lay outside the gene matches. The germline gives CDR1 SGHTA, CDR2 FQGTGA. The CDR3 protein is CASSSTGGTDTEAFF. CDR3 DNA sequence: TGTGCCAGCAGCTCGACAGGGGGCACCGACACTGAAGCTTTCTTT.

The chain combines TRBV28 with TRBJ2-5; possible D gene TRBD2, 5 bases. The tail of the sequence fits TRBJ2-7 better, so the J call may be wrong. Germline lookup yields CDR1 MDHEN and CDR2 SYDVKM. The CDR3 is made up of 12 amino acids. CDR3 nucleotides: TGTGCCAGCCGGACGGGATCCTACGAGCAGTACTTC. Its translation is CASRTGSYEQYF.

This chain uses TRBV6-6 with TRBJ1-6; D not certain. The V gene lost 6 bases and the J gene lost 10 bases, with 10 bases spanning the gap. This CDR3 spans 12 amino acids. CDR1 and CDR2 (germline): MNHNY, SVGAGI (reference sequence). The CDR3 sequence: CASRDGWSPLHF. CDR3 sequence (DNA): TGTGCCAGCAGGGACGGGTGGTCACCCCTCCACTTT.

The chain recombines TRBV9 with TRBJ2-3, with a tentative D call TRBD2 (6 bases). CDR3 size: 14 residues. V was clipped by 3 bases and J by 0 bases, with 8 bases between them. Germline V gene lookup returns CDR1 SGDLS and CDR2 YYNGEE. The CDR3 protein is CASSAGVSTDTQYF. Here the CDR3 DNA reads TGTGCCAGCAGCGCGGGAGTTAGCACAGATACGCAGTATTTT.

The chain joins TRBV10-3 to TRBJ2-6, with D possibly TRBD1 on 6 matching bases. This CDR3 spans 16 amino acids. Germline V gene lookup returns CDR1 ENHRY and CDR2 SYGVKD. V was cut by 4 bases and J by 2 bases, with 12 bases left in between. CDR3 in amino acids: CAISAGRGTGANVLTF. In DNA, the CDR3 is TGTGCCATCAGTGCTGGTAGGGGGACTGGGGCCAACGTCCTGACTTTC.

The chain carries TRBV11-1 and TRBJ1-4, with D maybe TRBD1 (5 bases). Germline V gene data show CDR1 as SGHAT and CDR2 as FQDESV (reference sequence). The CDR3 runs to 14 residues. Trimming removed 8 bases at V and 9 bases at J, with 19 bases between. CDR3 coding DNA: TGTGCCAGCCTGGATTCCTCAGGGACGCAAAAACTGTTTTTT. Translation gives CASLDSSGTQKLFF.

This clone was counted many times. The rearrangement uses TRBV27 and TRBJ2-2; TRBD2 matches at 10 bases. The germline V gene has CDR1 MNHEY and CDR2 SMNVEV (reference sequence). The V gene end was trimmed by 10 bases and the J gene end by 5 bases; junction bases not matched to a gene: 13. The CDR3 is made up of 16 amino acids. The CDR3 region has the DNA TGTGCCACCAGATTCAGTACTAGCGGGACGACCGGGGAGCTGTTTTTT. Translation gives CATRFSTSGTTGELFF.

This clone was picked up a small number of times. Here the CDR3 DNA reads TGTGCCAGCAGTTTACAGGGGGCATATGGCTACACCTTC. Amino acids: CASSLQGAYGYTF. J is TRBJ1-2 and V is TRBV28, with 8 bases identical to TRBD1. This CDR3 is built from 13 residues. The germline gives CDR1 MDHEN, CDR2 SYDVKM. V lost 2 bases to trimming and J lost 5 bases; unmatched junction nucleotides: 1.

This chain uses TRBV18 with TRBJ2-7, with 10 bases identical to TRBD2. Germline V CDR1 and CDR2: KGHSH, LQKENI. V lost 4 bases and J lost 1; bases outside the gene matches: 7. The CDR3 runs 16 residues. In nucleotides, the CDR3 is TGTGCCAGCTCACTGAACCAAGCGGGAGGGTCCTACGAGCAGTACTTC. Translating it yields CASSLNQAGGSYEQYF.

The gene calls are TRBV6-6 and TRBJ1-2, with TRBD1 matching over 8 bases. Trimming at V came to 2 bases and at J to 0 bases, leaving 5 bases not matched to a gene. The germline gives CDR1 MNHNY, CDR2 SVGAGI (reference sequence). The CDR3 runs to 16 residues. In DNA form, the CDR3 reads TGTGCCAGCAGTTACGGAATGACAGGGGCTAACTATGGCTACACCTTC. Encoded protein: CASSYGMTGANYGYTF.